A selection of T cell receptor beta chains follows, all from one sample in a study of T cell responses to AZD1222 COVID-19 vaccine. Generated by immunoSEQ multiplex PCR, the TCRdb table keeps only in-frame clones and is missing some. The repertoire holds fewer than 120,000 clones, with 65% to 85% as singletons. The sequences come from peripheral blood, collected on day 0 of AZD1222 vaccination. The receptors were sampled from an adult in good health. Both conserved end residues are part of each CDR3. A D gene is named only where the DNA matches it firmly. Size values are once, few and many counts, or a class for expanded clones, and some rows have none.

CASTSRDRVNEKLFF TGTGCCAGCACCTCCCGGGACAGGGTAAATGAAAAACTGTTTTTT TRBD1 TRBV11-2 - TRBJ1-4
CASSQHGTGLEKLFF TGCGCCAGCAGCCAGCACGGGACAGGGTTGGAAAAACTGTTTTTT TRBD1 TRBV4-1 - TRBJ1-4
CASSVLAGSDTIYF TGTGCCAGCAGCGTCTTGGCCGGGTCAGACACCATATATTTT - TRBV9 - TRBJ1-3
CASTPGGSSNYGYTF TGTGCCAGCACCCCCGGCGGCAGCTCAAACTATGGCTACACCTTC - TRBV28 - TRBJ1-2
CASSPSGGNSYEQYF TGTGCCAGCAGTCCTAGCGGGGGGAACTCCTACGAGCAGTACTTC TRBD2 TRBV2 once TRBJ2-7
CASSPWNTGELFF TGTGCCAGCAGCCCATGGAACACCGGGGAGCTGTTTTTT - TRBV7-2 - TRBJ2-2
CASSLPRRTVEAFF TGTGCCAGCAGTTTACCCAGGAGGACAGTTGAAGCTTTCTTT - TRBV28 - TRBJ1-1
CASSPSAGVQPQHF TGTGCCAGCTCACCATCGGCAGGGGTTCAGCCCCAGCATTTT - TRBV18 - TRBJ1-5
CASSSQRLNTEAFF TGTGCCAGCAGCTCACAGAGGCTGAACACTGAAGCTTTCTTT - TRBV5-5 - TRBJ1-1
CASSLESGGYEQYF TGTGCCAGCAGCTTAGAGTCGGGGGGTTACGAGCAGTACTTC TRBD2 TRBV7-2 - TRBJ2-7
CASSELSGGPALEQYF TGTGCCAGCAGTGAACTCTCAGGGGGCCCGGCTCTCGAGCAGTACTTC TRBD1 TRBV2 few TRBJ2-7
CASSFPRRRGTEAFF TGTGCCAGCAGCTTCCCGCGCAGGCGAGGAACTGAAGCTTTCTTT - TRBV5-7 - TRBJ1-1
CASRAGGSGANVLTF TGTGCCAGCCGGGCGGGAGGGTCCGGGGCCAACGTCCTGACTTTC TRBD2 TRBV6-5 - TRBJ2-6
CASSNRQGGTRAFF TGTGCCAGCAGTAACCGACAGGGGGGGACTAGAGCTTTCTTT TRBD1 TRBV27 - TRBJ1-1
CASSPQGSNEKLFF TGCGCCAGCAGCCCCCAGGGTTCTAATGAAAAACTGTTTTTT - TRBV5-1 - TRBJ1-4
CATSDLSRDQETQYF TGTGCCACCAGTGATTTGTCTAGGGACCAAGAGACCCAGTACTTC - TRBV24-1 - TRBJ2-5
CASSREGAYNEQFF TGTGCCAGCAGTCGGGAGGGGGCCTACAATGAGCAGTTCTTC TRBD2 TRBV6-5 - TRBJ2-1
CASSLTGGGYEQYF TGTGCCAGCAGCTTGACAGGGGGTGGTTACGAGCAGTACTTC TRBD1 TRBV7-3 - TRBJ2-7
CASSHRGASYEQYF TGTGCCAGCAGCCATCGGGGGGCCTCCTACGAGCAGTACTTC - TRBV2 - TRBJ2-7
CASSSQGNQAQPQHF TGTGCCAGCAGCTCCCAGGGGAATCAGGCTCAGCCCCAGCATTTT - TRBV7-2 - TRBJ1-5
CASSLRGVKGQPQHF TGTGCCAGCAGTTTACGCGGGGTGAAGGGTCAGCCCCAGCATTTT - TRBV27 - TRBJ1-5
CASRRQVTTNEKLFF TGTGCCAGTAGACGACAGGTTACAACTAATGAAAAACTGTTTTTT - TRBV19 - TRBJ1-4
CASSWRQGGETQYF TGTGCCAGCAGTTGGAGACAGGGTGGGGAGACCCAGTACTTC TRBD1 TRBV27 - TRBJ2-5
CASGAGGLEQYF TGCGCCAGCGGGGCTGGGGGGCTCGAGCAGTACTTC - TRBV10-2 - TRBJ2-7
CSARGQGGETQYF TGCAGTGCTCGTGGACAGGGGGGGGAGACCCAGTACTTC TRBD1 TRBV20-1 once TRBJ2-5
CASSFYQGSGYTF TGTGCCAGCAGCTTTTACCAGGGAAGTGGCTACACCTTC - TRBV7-9 - TRBJ1-2
CAISHGTSGTTDTQYF TGTGCCATCAGTCACGGGACTAGCGGGACAACAGATACGCAGTATTTT TRBD2 TRBV10-3 - TRBJ2-3
CASSQDSGRALHF TGTGCCAGCAGCCAAGATTCAGGGCGGGCCCTCCACTTT - TRBV3-1/TRBV3-2 - TRBJ1-6
CASTGQGAVNYGYTF TGTGCCAGCACCGGACAGGGGGCTGTTAACTATGGCTACACCTTC TRBD1 TRBV7-9 - TRBJ1-2
CSVERVGYTF TGCAGCGTTGAGCGGGTGGGCTACACCTTC - TRBV29-1 few TRBJ1-2
CASSQDSASSYEQYF TGTGCCAGCAGCCAAGATTCCGCCAGCTCCTACGAGCAGTACTTC - TRBV4-2 - TRBJ2-7
CASSSRGGHHANTEAFF TGTGCCAGCAGCTCTAGGGGCGGGCATCATGCGAACACTGAAGCTTTCTTT - TRBV7-9 few TRBJ1-1
CASSPRGREQYF TGTGCCAGCAGCCCCCGCGGGCGGGAGCAGTACTTC - TRBV7-2 - TRBJ2-7
CASSLTGVNTEAFF TGTGCCAGCAGCTTGACAGGGGTGAACACTGAAGCTTTCTTT TRBD1 TRBV2 - TRBJ1-1
CASSGQINQPQHF TGTGCCAGTAGCGGACAGATAAATCAGCCCCAGCATTTT - TRBV19 - TRBJ1-5
CASTDQMGGNQPQHF TGTGCCAGCACCGACCAAATGGGGGGAAATCAGCCCCAGCATTTT - TRBV28 - TRBJ1-5
CASSLSTVRVQRAEAFF TGTGCCAGCAGCTTATCTACTGTTCGGGTTCAGAGGGCTGAAGCTTTCTTT - TRBV7-9 - TRBJ1-1
CASSYAGTGLSRAASPLHF TGCGCCAGCAGCTACGCCGGGACAGGGCTATCTAGGGCCGCTTCACCCCTCCACTTT TRBD1 TRBV5-1 - TRBJ1-6
CATFAGGPGEQFF TGTGCCACCTTTGCGGGGGGGCCGGGTGAGCAGTTCTTC TRBD2 TRBV15 - TRBJ2-1
CASSLGQGRNSPLHF TGTGCCAGCAGCTTGGGACAGGGGCGGAATTCACCCCTCCACTTT TRBD1 TRBV5-4 - TRBJ1-6
CASSLVSLAGDDTQYF TGTGCCAGCAGTTTAGTGTCCCTAGCGGGAGATGATACGCAGTATTTT TRBD2 TRBV27 - TRBJ2-3
CATSGSSTDTQYF TGTGCCACCAGTGGGTCAAGCACAGATACGCAGTATTTT - TRBV24-1 few TRBJ2-3
CASSPLAGDSEQYF TGTGCCAGCTCACCGCTAGCGGGAGATTCCGAGCAGTACTTC TRBD2 TRBV18 - TRBJ2-7
CASSKPGHKKETQYF TGTGCCAGCAGCAAGCCGGGACACAAAAAAGAGACCCAGTACTTC - TRBV11-2 - TRBJ2-5
CASSSGVPYGYTF TGTGCCAGCAGTTCGGGAGTGCCGTATGGCTACACCTTC - TRBV3-1/TRBV3-2 - TRBJ1-2
CAWSLGGSIGYTF TGTGCCTGGAGTTTGGGGGGTTCGATTGGCTACACCTTC - TRBV30 - TRBJ1-2
CASSIGRGIGNQPQHF TGTGCCAGTAGTATTGGTCGAGGGATTGGCAATCAGCCCCAGCATTTT - TRBV19 - TRBJ1-5
CASSVLGTTRSDTQYF TGTGCCAGCAGCGTCTTGGGGACTACGAGATCAGATACGCAGTATTTT TRBD2 TRBV9 - TRBJ2-3
CASSPRDRGNYGYTF TGTGCCAGCAGCCCCCGGGACAGGGGAAACTATGGCTACACCTTC TRBD1 TRBV6-6 - TRBJ1-2
CASSLAGGGYTF TGTGCCAGCAGCTTAGCGGGGGGTGGCTACACCTTC - TRBV11-2 once TRBJ1-2
CASSEQGYDQPQHF TGTGCCAGCAGTGAACAGGGTTACGATCAGCCCCAGCATTTT - TRBV6-1 - TRBJ1-5
CASSNRDRRGEQFF TGTGCCAGCAGCAACCGGGACAGGCGGGGTGAGCAGTTCTTC TRBD1 TRBV14 - TRBJ2-1
CASSLVGRVNTEAFF TGTGCCAGCAGCTTAGTGGGACGGGTGAACACTGAAGCTTTCTTT - TRBV11-2 - TRBJ1-1
CASSTNTGELFF TGTGCCAGCAGTACCAACACCGGGGAGCTGTTTTTT - TRBV6-5 few TRBJ2-2
CASSLTSVETQYF TGTGCCAGCTCACTGACTAGCGTGGAGACCCAGTACTTC TRBD2 TRBV18 - TRBJ2-5
CASSLVDRRGGYTF TGTGCCAGCAGCTTGGTCGACCGGAGGGGTGGCTACACCTTC - TRBV5-6 - TRBJ1-2
CATPRPGNSSYEQYF TGTGCCACACCCAGGCCGGGAAATAGCTCCTACGAGCAGTACTTC - TRBV21-1 - TRBJ2-7